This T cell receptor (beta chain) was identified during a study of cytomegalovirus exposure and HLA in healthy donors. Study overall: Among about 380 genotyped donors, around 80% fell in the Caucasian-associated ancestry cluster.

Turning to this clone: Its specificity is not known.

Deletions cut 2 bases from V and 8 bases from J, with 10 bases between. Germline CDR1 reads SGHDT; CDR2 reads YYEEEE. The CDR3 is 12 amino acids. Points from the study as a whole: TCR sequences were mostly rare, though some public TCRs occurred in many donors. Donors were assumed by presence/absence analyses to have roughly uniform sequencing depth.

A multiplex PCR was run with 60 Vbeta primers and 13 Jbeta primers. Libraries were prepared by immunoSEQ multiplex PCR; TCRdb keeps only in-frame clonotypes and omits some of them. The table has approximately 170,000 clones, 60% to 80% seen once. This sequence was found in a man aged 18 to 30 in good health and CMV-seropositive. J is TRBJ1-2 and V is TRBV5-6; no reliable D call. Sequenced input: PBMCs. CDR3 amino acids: CASSLISGGYTF. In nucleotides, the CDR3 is TGTGCCAGCAGCTTAATCTCTGGCGGCTACACCTTC.